The 7 T cell receptor beta chains below were found in one sample sequenced in a study of blood T cells in healthy people across ages. Sample-barcoded 5' priming and a J-beta primer mix drove a second PCR of roughly 6 to 12 cycles. TCRdb redid the calling of the 5' RACE reads with MiXCR, one entry per CDR3 protein. In the table there are 600,000 to 850,000 distinct CDR3 sequences, around 40% of which are singletons. Material for sequencing was blood. Every receptor here comes from a woman in her sixties in good health.

In its sample, this clonotype was seen many times. V gene TRBV7-2 combines with J gene TRBJ1-2; D call uncertain. V was shortened by 5 bases and J by 8 bases, with 12 bases between the two germline ends. The CDR3 loop spans 12 amino acids. Germline lookup yields CDR1 SGHTA and CDR2 FQGNSA. The CDR3 loop reads CASSGRTTGYTF. CDR3 sequence (DNA): TGTGCCAGCAGCGGTCGGACGACCGGCTACACCTTC. Together with reference TRBV7-2 and TRBJ1-2, the CDR3 gives the full variable domain: GAGVSQSPSNKVTEKGKDVELRCDPISGHTALYWYRQSLGQGLEFLIYFQGNSAPDKSGLPSDRFSAERTGGSVSTLTIQRTQQEDSAVYLCASSGRTTGYTFGSGTRLTVV.

This clonotype was counted a few times. This chain connects TRBV12-3 or TRBV12-4 to TRBJ1-6; D not resolved. The CDR3 consists of 12 residues. Trimming cost V 6 bases and J 10 bases, with 10 bases left between them. This chain's CDR3 is CASSPIGSPLHF. The CDR3 DNA sequence: TGTGCCAGCAGCCCCATTGGGTCACCCCTCCACTTT.

This clonotype has only a few counts. The chain joins TRBV25-1 to TRBJ2-4; D is possibly TRBD2 (5 bases). The germline CDR1 and CDR2 sequences are MGHDK and SYGVNS. This CDR3 has 14 amino acids. V was cut by 1 base and J by 8 bases, with 12 bases left in between. The chain's CDR3 is CASSESGLWDIQYF. DNA of the CDR3: TGTGCCAGCAGTGAATCTGGACTCTGGGACATTCAGTACTTC.

The chain recombines TRBV25-1 with TRBJ2-7, with TRBD1 matching 7 bases. There are 18 residues in the CDR3. Unmatched junction bases numbered 11, after V lost 0 bases and J lost 0 bases. Looked up from germline, CDR1 is MGHDK and CDR2 is SYGVNS. Written as DNA, the CDR3 is TGTGCCAGCAGTGAATACGGACAAGGGGGCACCAGCTCCTACGAGCAGTACTTC. Protein: CASSEYGQGGTSSYEQYF.

V gene TRBV12-3 or TRBV12-4 combines with J gene TRBJ2-1, with a possible D match to TRBD1 (6 bases). The CDR3 contains 13 residues. The ends were cut back, 5 bases at V and 15 bases at J, with 20 bases in the middle. CDR3 loop: CASSPADRSTLFF. The DNA for the CDR3 is TGTGCCAGCAGTCCCGCCGACAGGTCCACTCTGTTCTTC.

As regards this clonotype: An end of the junction differs from the germline gene, which may be a read error. The chain carries TRBV5-1 and TRBJ1-4, with D maybe TRBD1 (6 bases). Germline values: CDR1 SGHRS, CDR2 YFSETQ. This CDR3 has 15 residues. The CDR3 reads CASSLGQGKDEKLFF. The CDR3 DNA follows: TGTGCCAGCAGCTTGGGTCAGGGGAAGGATGAAAAACTGTTTTTT.

V usage is TRBV20-1 and J usage is TRBJ2-1; D gene uncertain. The CDR3 has 14 residues. Germline V gives CDR1 DFQATT, CDR2 SNEGSKA (reference sequence). V lost 2 bases and J 0 bases, leaving 8 bases between the germline ends. CDR3 DNA sequence: TGCAGTGCTAGACGGCGAACCTCCTACAATGAGCAGTTCTTC. This sequence encodes CSARRRTSYNEQFF.